This entry describes one T cell receptor (beta chain). The V segment lost 6 bases and the J segment 8 bases; nucleotides outside the gene matches: 12. The CDR3 consists of 16 residues. Germline V CDR1 and CDR2: MNHEY, SMNVEV (reference sequence). These data are taken from a study of blood T cell repertoires in COVID-19. Libraries were prepared by immunoSEQ multiplex PCR; TCRdb keeps only in-frame clonotypes and omits some of them. There are hundreds of thousands of clones in the sample; about 89% occur only once, and around 6.9% lies in the top ten. The receptor comes from a man in his fifties or sixties who had recovered from COVID-19. The chain links TRBV27 to TRBJ2-2; 10 bases fit TRBD2. Sequenced sample: peripheral blood. DNA for the CDR3: TGTGCCAGCAGCCCAGCGGGGGGGCCGGGGCGAGGGGAGCTGTTTTTT. Amino acids: CASSPAGGPGRGELFF.